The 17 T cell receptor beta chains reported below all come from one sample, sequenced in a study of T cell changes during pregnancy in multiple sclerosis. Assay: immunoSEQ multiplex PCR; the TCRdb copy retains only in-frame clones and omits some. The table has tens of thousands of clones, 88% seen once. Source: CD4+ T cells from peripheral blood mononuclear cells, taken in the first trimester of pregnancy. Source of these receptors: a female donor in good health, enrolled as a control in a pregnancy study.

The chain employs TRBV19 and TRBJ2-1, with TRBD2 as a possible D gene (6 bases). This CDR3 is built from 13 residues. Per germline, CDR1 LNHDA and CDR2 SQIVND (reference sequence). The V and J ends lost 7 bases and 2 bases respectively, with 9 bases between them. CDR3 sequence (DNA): TGTGCCAGTACTAGCGCCACCTACAATGAGCAGTTCTTC. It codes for CASTSATYNEQFF.

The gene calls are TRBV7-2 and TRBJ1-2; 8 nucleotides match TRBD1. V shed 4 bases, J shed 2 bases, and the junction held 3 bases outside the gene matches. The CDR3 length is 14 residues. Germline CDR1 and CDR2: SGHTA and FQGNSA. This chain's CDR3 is CASSSDRANYGYTF. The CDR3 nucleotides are TGTGCCAGCAGCTCGGACAGGGCGAACTATGGCTACACCTTC.

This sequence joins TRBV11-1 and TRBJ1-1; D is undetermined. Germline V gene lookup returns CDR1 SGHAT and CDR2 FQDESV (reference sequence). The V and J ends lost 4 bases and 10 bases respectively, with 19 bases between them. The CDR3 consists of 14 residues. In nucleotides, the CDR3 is TGTGCCAGCAGCTCATTGACGGGTTCTCCAAGAGCTTTCTTT. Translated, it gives CASSSLTGSPRAFF. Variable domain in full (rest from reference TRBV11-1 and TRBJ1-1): EAEVAQSPRYKITEKSQAVAFWCDPISGHATLYWYRQILGQGPELLVQFQDESVVDDSQLPKDRFSAERLKGVDSTLKIQPAELGDSAMYLCASSSLTGSPRAFFGQGTRLTVV.

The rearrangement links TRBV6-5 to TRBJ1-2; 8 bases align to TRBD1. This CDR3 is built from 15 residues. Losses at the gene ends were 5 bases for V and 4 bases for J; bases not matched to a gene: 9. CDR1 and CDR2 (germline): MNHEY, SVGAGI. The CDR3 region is CASSPTGQAFYGYTF. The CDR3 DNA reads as TGTGCCAGCAGTCCCACGGGACAGGCCTTCTATGGCTACACCTTC.

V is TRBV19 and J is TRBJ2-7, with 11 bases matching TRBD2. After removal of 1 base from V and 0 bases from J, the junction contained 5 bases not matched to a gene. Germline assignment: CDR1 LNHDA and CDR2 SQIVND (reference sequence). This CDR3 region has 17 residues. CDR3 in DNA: TGTGCCAGTAGTATAGGCTCTAGCGGGAGGACCTCCTACGAGCAGTACTTC. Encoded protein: CASSIGSSGRTSYEQYF.

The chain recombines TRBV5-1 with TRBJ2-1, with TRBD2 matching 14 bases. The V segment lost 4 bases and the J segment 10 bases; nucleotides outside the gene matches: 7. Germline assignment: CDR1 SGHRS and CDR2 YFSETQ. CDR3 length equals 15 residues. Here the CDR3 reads CASSVGTSGSQEQFF. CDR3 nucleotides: TGCGCCAGCAGCGTCGGGACTAGCGGGAGTCAGGAGCAGTTCTTC. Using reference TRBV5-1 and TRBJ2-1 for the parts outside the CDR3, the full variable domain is KAGVTQTPRYLIKTRGQQVTLSCSPISGHRSVSWYQQTPGQGLQFLFEYFSETQRNKGNFPGRFSGRQFSNSRSEMNVSTLELGDSALYLCASSVGTSGSQEQFFGPGTRLTVL.

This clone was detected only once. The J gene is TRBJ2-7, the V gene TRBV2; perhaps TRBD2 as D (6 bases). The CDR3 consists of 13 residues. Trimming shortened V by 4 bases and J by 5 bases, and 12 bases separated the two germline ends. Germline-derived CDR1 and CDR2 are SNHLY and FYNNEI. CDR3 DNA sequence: TGTGCCAGCAGTGTCGGGGGAGACGACGAGCAGTACTTC. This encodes CASSVGGDDEQYF.

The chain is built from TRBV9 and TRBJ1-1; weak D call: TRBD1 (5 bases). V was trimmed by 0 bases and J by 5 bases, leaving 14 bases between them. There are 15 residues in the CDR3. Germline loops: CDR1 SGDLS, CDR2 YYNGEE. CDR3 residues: CASSVGLGGWTEAFF. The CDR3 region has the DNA TGTGCCAGCAGCGTAGGGTTGGGGGGATGGACTGAAGCTTTCTTT.

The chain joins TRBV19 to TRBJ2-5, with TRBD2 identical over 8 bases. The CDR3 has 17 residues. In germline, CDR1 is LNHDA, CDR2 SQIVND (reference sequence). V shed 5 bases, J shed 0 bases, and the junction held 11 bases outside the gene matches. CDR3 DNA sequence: TGTGCCAGTAGTTTGTGGATGAGCGGGGGAAACCAAGAGACCCAGTACTTC. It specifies CASSLWMSGGNQETQYF.

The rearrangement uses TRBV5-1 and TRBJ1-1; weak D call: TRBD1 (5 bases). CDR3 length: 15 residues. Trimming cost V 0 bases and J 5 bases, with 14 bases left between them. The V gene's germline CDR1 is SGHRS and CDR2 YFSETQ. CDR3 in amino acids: CASSLASGGRTEAFF. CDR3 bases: TGCGCCAGCAGCTTGGCCTCCGGGGGACGGACTGAAGCTTTCTTT. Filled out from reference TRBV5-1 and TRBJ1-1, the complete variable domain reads KAGVTQTPRYLIKTRGQQVTLSCSPISGHRSVSWYQQTPGQGLQFLFEYFSETQRNKGNFPGRFSGRQFSNSRSEMNVSTLELGDSALYLCASSLASGGRTEAFFGQGTRLTVV.

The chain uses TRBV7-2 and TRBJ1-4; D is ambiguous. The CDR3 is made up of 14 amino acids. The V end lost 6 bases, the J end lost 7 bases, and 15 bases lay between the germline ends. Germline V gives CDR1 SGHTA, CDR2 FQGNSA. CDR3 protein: CASSFQGGREKLFF. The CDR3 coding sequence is TGTGCCAGCAGTTTCCAAGGAGGTCGTGAAAAACTGTTTTTT.

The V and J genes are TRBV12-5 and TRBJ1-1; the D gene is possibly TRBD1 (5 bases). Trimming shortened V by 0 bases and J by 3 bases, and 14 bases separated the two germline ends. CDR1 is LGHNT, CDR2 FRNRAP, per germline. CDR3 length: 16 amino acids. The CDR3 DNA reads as TGTGCTAGTGGTTTGGTACTTGGGGCTGGGTACACTGAAGCTTTCTTT. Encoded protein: CASGLVLGAGYTEAFF.

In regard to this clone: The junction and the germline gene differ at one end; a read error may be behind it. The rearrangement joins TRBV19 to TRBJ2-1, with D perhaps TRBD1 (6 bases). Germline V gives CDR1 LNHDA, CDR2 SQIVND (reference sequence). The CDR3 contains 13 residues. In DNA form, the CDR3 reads TGTGCCAGTACGGCAGGGGATAGAGGTATGCGGATCTTC. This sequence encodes CASTAGDRGMRIF.

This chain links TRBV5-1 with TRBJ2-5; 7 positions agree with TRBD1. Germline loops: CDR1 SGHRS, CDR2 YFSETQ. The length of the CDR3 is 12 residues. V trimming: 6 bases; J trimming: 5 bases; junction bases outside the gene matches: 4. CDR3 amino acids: CASNTGEETQYF. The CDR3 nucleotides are TGCGCCAGCAATACAGGGGAGGAGACCCAGTACTTC.

The CDR3 loop reads CASSLTSGGYEQYF. CDR3 DNA sequence: TGCGCCAGCAGCCTCACTAGCGGGGGCTACGAGCAGTACTTC. The genes are TRBV5-1 and TRBJ2-7; 11 nucleotides match TRBD2. Germline V gene sequence: CDR1 SGHRS, CDR2 YFSETQ. The CDR3 consists of 14 residues. The trim removed 4 bases at V and 3 bases at J, leaving 3 bases unmatched.

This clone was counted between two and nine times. This CDR3 reads CASSPQGTNEKLFF. CDR3 bases: TGTGCCAGCAGCCCACAGGGAACTAATGAAAAACTGTTTTTT. The chain recombines TRBV7-9 with TRBJ1-4, with D tentatively TRBD1 (6 bases). Germline V gene sequence: CDR1 SEHNR, CDR2 FQNEAQ (reference sequence). V lost 5 bases and J 1 base, leaving 8 bases between the germline ends. This CDR3 region has 14 residues. The whole variable domain, remainder taken from reference TRBV7-9 and TRBJ1-4, is DTGVSQNPRHKITKRGQNVTFRCDPISEHNRLYWYRQTLGQGPEFLTYFQNEAQLEKSRLLSDRFSAERPKGSFSTLEIQRTEQGDSAMYLCASSPQGTNEKLFFGSGTQLSVL.

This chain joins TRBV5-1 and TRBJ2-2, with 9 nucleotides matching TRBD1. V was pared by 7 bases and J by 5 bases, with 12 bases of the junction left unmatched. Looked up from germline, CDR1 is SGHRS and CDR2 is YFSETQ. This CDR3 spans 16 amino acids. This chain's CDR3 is CASADRGFFNTGELFF. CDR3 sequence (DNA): TGCGCCAGCGCTGACAGGGGGTTTTTTAATACCGGGGAGCTGTTTTTT.